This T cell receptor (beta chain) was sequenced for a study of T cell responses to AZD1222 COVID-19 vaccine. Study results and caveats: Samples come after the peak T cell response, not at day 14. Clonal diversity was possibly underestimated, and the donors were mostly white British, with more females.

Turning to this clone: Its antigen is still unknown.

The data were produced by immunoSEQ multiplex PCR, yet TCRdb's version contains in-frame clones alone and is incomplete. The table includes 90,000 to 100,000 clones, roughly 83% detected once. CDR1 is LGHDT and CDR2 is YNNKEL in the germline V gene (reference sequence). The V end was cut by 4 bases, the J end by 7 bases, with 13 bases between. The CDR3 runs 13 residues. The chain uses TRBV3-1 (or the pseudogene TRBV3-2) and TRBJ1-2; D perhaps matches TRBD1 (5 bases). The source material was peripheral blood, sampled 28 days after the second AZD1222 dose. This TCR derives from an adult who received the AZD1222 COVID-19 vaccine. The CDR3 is CASSPTARVGYTF. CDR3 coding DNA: TGTGCCAGCAGCCCAACCGCCAGGGTTGGCTACACCTTC.